This T cell receptor (beta chain) was obtained from a study of human T cells and chemical hapten exposure. The CDR3 sequence is 16 residues long. V shed 3 bases and J shed 1 base, with 12 bases lying between them. CDR1 LGHDT and CDR2 YNNKEL come from the germline V gene (reference sequence). There are a few counts of this clonotype. Its antigen is not identified. This sample's time point: patch test 2, 6 weeks after DPC sensitization. The sample's treatment: therapeutic diphenylcyclopropenone sensitization with weekly scalp DPC. The study's findings and limits: Among TCRs, those above 1 in 1000 frequency were unaffected by DPC sensitization. PT1 expanded TCR numbers rose with patch test score. Expanded TCRs produced significantly more large CDR3 similarity clusters than controls did.

Individual cDNA molecules each carried unique molecular identifiers attached by the library. TCRdb recomputed calls from the RACE reads with MiXCR, one row per CDR3 protein. The sample holds nearly 85,000 distinct CDR3 sequences, more than 9% seen once. The genes are TRBV3-1 and TRBJ2-2, with TRBD2 as a possible D gene (5 bases). The TCR originated in a man in his late teens or twenties with alopecia areata. Some clones in this sample may be carry-over from other donors' samples. The material sequenced was whole blood, taken in connection with sensitization to the hapten diphenylcyclopropenone (DPC). CDR3 loop: CASSHSKLVNTGELFF. The CDR3 coding sequence is TGTGCCAGCAGCCACAGCAAACTAGTGAACACCGGGGAGCTGTTTTTT.